This T cell receptor beta chain was recorded in a study of blood T cell repertoires in COVID-19 (TCRdb year 2020). Regarding the study in general: Samples covering the acute and convalescent phases of COVID-19 were provided by collaborators in the United States, Italy and Spain. The prospective study material was composed of cDNA or gDNA derived from T cells, B-cell-depleted T cells, or PBMCs. The dataset comprised deeply sampled blood TCRbeta repertoires from subjects exposed to, actively infected with, or recovered from COVID-19. A freely available public database, intended as a resource for researchers studying the immune response to SARS-CoV-2, is where the repertoires were released. Samples came from the ongoing ImmuneRACE study (first 160 participants) plus 1,254 subjects from 6 global collaborators. A de-identified subject ID, COVID-19 status, age in years and sex were almost always included in the sample metadata. Where HLA class I and class II types were available, the types were taken from metadata supplied by the sample provider, not from assay-based typing.

In this sample, this clone turned up once. This receptor's antigen is unknown. No much larger clonotype is one base removed from it; base qualities were not supplied. Summary of the overall study and its limitations: How much clinical and demographic metadata was included differed by source and by participant, and the metadata was provided uncurated.

The collaborating institutions used their own protocols to collect whole blood in K2EDTA tubes. For TCRbeta analysis, collaborator samples were shipped as frozen whole blood, as isolated PBMCs, or as DNA extracted from either sample type. TCRbeta CDR3 regions were amplified from genomic DNA using the immunoSEQ Assay, a bias-controlled multiplex PCR. Under the source paper's analysis protocol: The number of nucleated cells in each sample was estimated from the amplification of reference gene primers within the assay. Sequence reads were collapsed and filtered to measure the absolute abundance of every unique TCRbeta CDR3 rearrangement. For each sample, productive Simpson clonality was calculated as the square root of Simpson's diversity index over productive rearrangements. The source is immuneACCESS, and TCRdb retained only in-frame sequences with V and J called. Part of the clones is not carried over; for the studies checked, unresolved V genes explain less than half of this, and the remainder is unexplained. The V and J calls and clone size were taken over from that table, and D and trimming were inferred from the DNA. The sample has about 190,000 clones on record, about 89% of them singletons. Around 6.6% of the sample lies in the top ten.

V ends up 0 bases short and J 4 bases short, with an unmatched junction base count of 14. CDR1 and CDR2, looked up from the germline V gene, are SGHTS and YDEGEE. Spanning cysteine to phenylalanine, the CDR3 consists of 19 amino acids. CDR3 DNA only is kept here, 57 bases in frame from base 1. The sample comprised peripheral blood. This sequence uses TRBV5-8 and TRBJ2-1, with 9 middle bases fitting TRBD2. The TCR comes from a man in his forties with acute or convalescent COVID-19. For the CDR3, the sequence is CASSLDFRAGGLSYNEQFF. The sequenced DNA: TGTGCCAGCAGCTTGGACTTCCGGGCGGGGGGGCTCTCTTACAATGAGCAGTTCTTC.